The next 26 T cell receptor beta chains were all read from a single sample in a study of long-term antiretroviral therapy in people with HIV. Sequencing relied on immunoSEQ assay v3.0, run at survey level. The repertoire was sequenced with immunoSEQ multiplex PCR; TCRdb's copy has only in-frame clones and lacks some. This sample has roughly 17,000 clones; 90% to 95% occur once, and the top ten carry approximately 8.7%. This specimen was unsorted PBMCs, taken 0.3 years after starting antiretroviral therapy. Receptors were obtained from a man aged 55 to 70 with HIV.

J is TRBJ1-5 and V is TRBV2, with a possible D match to TRBD1 (5 bases). Trimming stripped 8 bases from V and 0 bases from J, with 20 bases between. The germline V gene encodes CDR1 SNHLY and CDR2 FYNNEI. This CDR3 spans 17 amino acids. This CDR3 reads CASAETRGTRSNQPQHF. The CDR3 region has the DNA TGTGCCAGCGCCGAAACCCGGGGCACCCGTAGCAATCAGCCCCAGCATTTT.

The rearrangement joins TRBV7-9 to TRBJ1-6; a possible D gene is TRBD1 (5 bases). The CDR3 is 15 residues long. Trimming pared 3 bases from V and 8 bases from J, leaving 14 bases between. In germline, CDR1 is SEHNR, CDR2 FQNEAQ (reference sequence). CDR3: CASSFRGSRDSPLHF. DNA for the CDR3: TGTGCCAGCAGCTTTCGGGGATCCAGGGATTCACCCCTCCACTTT.

The rearrangement uses TRBV4-2 and TRBJ2-5; D possibly corresponds to TRBD1 (6 bases). The CDR3 is made up of 15 amino acids. The germline V and J ends were trimmed by 2 bases and 5 bases, with 15 bases remaining between them. CDR1 LGHNA and CDR2 YNFKEQ come from the germline V gene. In DNA form, the CDR3 reads TGTGCCAGCAGCCAACTTACAGGGTCGGAGGAGACCCAGTACTTC. Protein sequence: CASSQLTGSEETQYF.

The chain carries TRBV6-5 and TRBJ2-5; 12 bases line up with TRBD1. After removal of 8 bases from V and 5 bases from J, the junction contained 6 bases not matched to a gene. Germline loops: CDR1 MNHEY, CDR2 SVGAGI. This CDR3 is built from 14 residues. The CDR3, as DNA: TGTGCCAGCGGGGGGACAGGGGGCAGGGAGACCCAGTACTTC. Translation gives CASGGTGGRETQYF.

The rearrangement links TRBV9 to TRBJ2-5; D is unresolved. From germline, CDR1 is SGDLS and CDR2 YYNGEE. The ends were cut back, 6 bases at V and 5 bases at J, with 20 bases in the middle. The CDR3 is 15 residues long. CDR3 coding DNA: TGTGCCAGCAAGGCAGCTAGACCCCAATGGGAGACCCAGTACTTC. Translated: CASKAARPQWETQYF.

For the CDR3, the DNA is TGTGCCAGCAGCTTGCCCGGGACAGGGAAGGCCGGGGCCAACGTCCTGACTTTC. This codes for CASSLPGTGKAGANVLTF. This rearrangement joins TRBV5-6 to TRBJ2-6; 9 nucleotides line up with TRBD1. V gave up 1 base and J gave up 4 bases; unmatched junction bases: 9. Germline V gives CDR1 SGHDT, CDR2 YYEEEE. The CDR3 sequence is 18 residues long.

V is TRBV27 and J is TRBJ2-7; TRBD1 agrees at 8 bases. The CDR3 contains 16 residues. CDR1 is MNHEY and CDR2 is SMNVEV in the germline V gene (reference sequence). V lost 6 bases and J lost 4; bases outside the gene matches: 14. The CDR3 spells CASSDSTGVFFYEQYF. DNA for the CDR3: TGTGCCAGCAGCGACTCGACAGGGGTTTTTTTTTACGAGCAGTACTTC.

This sequence joins TRBV4-2 and TRBJ1-2; the D gene is possibly TRBD1 (5 bases). CDR3 size: 16 residues. Deletions cut 4 bases from V and 6 bases from J, with 21 bases between. From germline, CDR1 is LGHNA and CDR2 YNFKEQ. CDR3 in amino acids: CASSPRGGDRLDGYTF. The CDR3 coding sequence is TGTGCCAGCAGCCCCCGCGGGGGGGATCGGCTGGATGGCTACACCTTC.

This clone occurred once. The chain couples TRBV13 to TRBJ2-1; no firm D call. In germline, CDR1 is PRHDT, CDR2 FYEKMQ (reference sequence). The CDR3 sequence is 18 residues long. V lost 2 bases, J lost 0 bases, and 17 bases lay in between. This chain's CDR3 is CASSLSGSRRSSYNEQFF. The CDR3 coding sequence is TGTGCCAGCAGCTTAAGTGGCAGTCGACGGAGCTCCTACAATGAGCAGTTCTTC. The full variable domain, rest sourced from reference TRBV13 and TRBJ2-1, is AAGVIQSPRHLIKEKRETATLKCYPIPRHDTVYWYQQGPGQDPQFLISFYEKMQSDKGSIPDRFSAQQFSDYHSELNMSSLELGDSALYFCASSLSGSRRSSYNEQFFGPGTRLTVL.

This clone was seen only a few times. The chain combines TRBV7-2 with TRBJ2-7; D remains unclear. Germline CDR1 is SGHTA and CDR2 is FQGNSA. The CDR3 runs 12 residues. The V and J ends lost 5 bases and 3 bases respectively, with 8 bases between them. The CDR3 sequence: CASSLRGYEQYF. The DNA of the CDR3 is TGTGCCAGCAGCCTCCGCGGCTACGAGCAGTACTTC.

The CDR3 loop reads CASSLVGLGNNEQFF. Written as DNA, the CDR3 is TGTGCCAGCAGCTTAGTTGGACTAGGCAATAATGAGCAGTTCTTC. The genes are TRBV11-2 and TRBJ2-1; TRBD2 aligns across 7 bases. Germline CDR1 is SGHAT and CDR2 is FQNNGV. Trimming removed 1 base from V and 7 bases from J; junction bases left unmatched: 7. CDR3 size: 15 residues.

The chain combines TRBV5-1 with TRBJ1-1; D unclear. The CDR3 runs to 17 residues. V gave up 0 bases and J gave up 3 bases, with 18 bases separating them. The V gene's germline CDR1 is SGHRS and CDR2 YFSETQ. The CDR3 protein is CASSLGPPAQIYTEAFF. CDR3 DNA sequence: TGCGCCAGCAGCTTGGGCCCCCCCGCACAGATATACACTGAAGCTTTCTTT. The full variable domain, completed using reference TRBV5-1 and TRBJ1-1, is KAGVTQTPRYLIKTRGQQVTLSCSPISGHRSVSWYQQTPGQGLQFLFEYFSETQRNKGNFPGRFSGRQFSNSRSEMNVSTLELGDSALYLCASSLGPPAQIYTEAFFGQGTRLTVV.

This clone has only a few counts. The V and J genes are TRBV30 and TRBJ2-7; D perhaps matches TRBD2 (5 bases). The CDR3 sequence is 12 residues long. Trimming pared 4 bases from V and 6 bases from J, leaving 13 bases between. The germline V gene has CDR1 GTSNPN and CDR2 SVGIG (reference sequence). The CDR3 sequence: CAWIPLRGEQYF. DNA for the CDR3: TGTGCCTGGATTCCTCTTCGGGGCGAGCAGTACTTC.

V is TRBV11-1 and J is TRBJ2-5; 7 bases agree with TRBD2. This CDR3 has 16 residues. In germline, CDR1 is SGHAT, CDR2 FQDESV (reference sequence). The J segment lost 4 bases and the V segment lost 5 bases, leaving 13 bases of the junction unmatched. The CDR3 DNA reads TGTGCCAGCAGCCCCGGGGGAGGGGTTCCCCCAGAGACCCAGTACTTC. It translates to CASSPGGGVPPETQYF.

This rearrangement joins TRBV7-3 to TRBJ2-3; the D is unclear. V dropped 5 bases and J dropped 4 bases, with 16 bases sitting between them. The CDR3 has 15 amino acids. Looked up from germline, CDR1 is SGHTA and CDR2 is FQGTGA. CDR3: CASSEGARDSDTQYF. The CDR3 coding sequence is TGTGCCAGCAGCGAAGGCGCTAGAGACTCAGATACGCAGTATTTT.

The chain is built from TRBV28 and TRBJ2-7; the D is unclear. The germline gives CDR1 MDHEN, CDR2 SYDVKM. The CDR3 contains 15 residues. The V gene lost 5 bases and the J gene lost 5 bases, with 19 bases spanning the gap. Here the CDR3 reads CASSPFGLRSHEQYF. The CDR3 nucleotides read TGTGCCAGCAGTCCCTTTGGGCTGAGGAGCCACGAGCAGTACTTC.

The V call is TRBV28, the J call TRBJ1-1; D call uncertain. Trimming removed 8 bases from V and 1 base from J, with 5 bases in between. Germline assignment: CDR1 MDHEN and CDR2 SYDVKM. CDR3 length: 11 residues. The CDR3 loop reads CASYRNTEAFF. CDR3 nucleotide sequence: TGTGCCAGCTATAGGAACACTGAAGCTTTCTTT. The entire variable domain, with the rest obtained from reference TRBV28 and TRBJ1-1, is as follows: DVKVTQSSRYLVKRTGEKVFLECVQDMDHENMFWYRQDPGLGLRLIYFSYDVKMKEKGDIPEGYSVSREKKERFSLILESASTNQTSMYLCASYRNTEAFFGQGTRLTVV.

The J gene is TRBJ2-1, the V gene TRBV7-3, with 7 nucleotides matching TRBD2. The trim removed 4 bases at V and 0 bases at J, leaving 3 bases unmatched. Per the germline V gene, CDR1 is SGHTA and CDR2 is FQGTGA. This CDR3 comprises 15 residues. For the CDR3, the DNA is TGTGCCAGCAGCTCCTCGGGGGGCTCCTACAATGAGCAGTTCTTC. Its translation is CASSSSGGSYNEQFF.

The chain combines TRBV29-1 with TRBJ1-2; no firm D call. In germline, CDR1 is SQVTM, CDR2 ANQGSEA. The CDR3 length is 13 residues. Trimming removed 4 bases from V and 4 bases from J, with 13 bases in between. CDR3 coding DNA: TGCAGCGTTGGGGATCTCTTAAGCTATGGCTACACCTTC. Residues: CSVGDLLSYGYTF.

This chain connects TRBV5-3 to TRBJ1-3; D call uncertain. TRBV5-3 falls under the ORF class, with uncertain function. V lost 4 bases and J lost 4, with 12 bases in between. The CDR3 length is 14 residues. CDR3 sequence: CARSRGWYGNTIYF. The CDR3 nucleotides read TGTGCCAGAAGCCGGGGTTGGTACGGAAACACCATATATTTT.

This clone turned up a few times. CDR3 nucleotides: TGTGCCACCAGCAGAGGGGGGAATTTGATCTCCTACGAGCAGTACTTC. It encodes CATSRGGNLISYEQYF. The chain has TRBV15 and TRBJ2-7; D may be TRBD1 or TRBD2 (5 bases each). This CDR3 contains 16 residues. Trimming removed 1 base at V and 0 bases at J, with 13 bases between. CDR1 LNHNV and CDR2 YYDKDF come from the germline V gene (reference sequence).

The V call is TRBV18, the J call TRBJ1-3, with a weak D call TRBD1 (5 bases). Trimming removed 2 bases at V and 3 bases at J, with 20 bases between. This CDR3 comprises 18 residues. Germline V lookup: CDR1 KGHSH, CDR2 LQKENI. The CDR3 DNA follows: TGTGCCAGCTCACCAGTCGTTCCTAGTAGGGACTTTGGAAACACCATATATTTT. Translation: CASSPVVPSRDFGNTIYF.

This chain connects TRBV9 to TRBJ2-7, with D possibly TRBD2 on 6 matching bases. Germline CDR1 SGDLS, CDR2 YYNGEE. The CDR3 contains 16 residues. The germline V and J ends were trimmed by 2 bases and 6 bases, with 21 bases remaining between them. The CDR3: CASSVSSGRTTGEQYF. CDR3 DNA: TGTGCCAGCAGCGTTTCCAGCGGGCGTACCACCGGCGAGCAGTACTTC.

V usage is TRBV6-5 and J usage is TRBJ2-1; D is perhaps TRBD1 or TRBD2 (5 bases each). Trimming removed 2 bases at V and 0 bases at J, with 8 bases between. Germline CDR1 is MNHEY and CDR2 is SVGAGI. CDR3 length: 15 residues. The CDR3 DNA follows: TGTGCCAGCAGTTACCGGGGCGTCTCCTACAATGAGCAGTTCTTC. It yields the protein CASSYRGVSYNEQFF.

The CDR3 nucleotides read TGTGCCAGCAGCTTGGGACTTGGACTAGCGGGTTCCTACGAGCAGTACTTC. This translates into CASSLGLGLAGSYEQYF. The gene calls are TRBV5-6 and TRBJ2-7, with 11 bases identical to TRBD2. CDR3 length: 17 residues. Germline lookup yields CDR1 SGHDT and CDR2 YYEEEE. The J segment lost 1 base and the V segment lost 0 bases, leaving 6 bases of the junction unmatched.

The chain uses TRBV5-1 and TRBJ2-7; 9 bases map to TRBD2. CDR1 is SGHRS and CDR2 is YFSETQ in the germline V gene. This CDR3 has 15 amino acids. The V gene end was trimmed by 5 bases and the J gene end by 1 base; junction bases not matched to a gene: 7. CDR3 sequence (DNA): TGCGCCAGCAGATCTGGCGGGGGGGAATCCTACGAGCAGTACTTC. Translated, it gives CASRSGGGESYEQYF.